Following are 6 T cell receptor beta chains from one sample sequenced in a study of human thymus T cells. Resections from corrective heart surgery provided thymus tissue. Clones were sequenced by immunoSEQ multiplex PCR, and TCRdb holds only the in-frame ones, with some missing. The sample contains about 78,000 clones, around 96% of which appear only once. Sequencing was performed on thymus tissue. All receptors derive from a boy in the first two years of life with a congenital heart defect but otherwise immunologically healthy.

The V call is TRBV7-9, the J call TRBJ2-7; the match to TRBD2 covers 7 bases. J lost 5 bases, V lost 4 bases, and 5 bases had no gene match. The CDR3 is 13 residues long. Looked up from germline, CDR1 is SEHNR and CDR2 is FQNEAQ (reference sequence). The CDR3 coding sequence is TGTGCCAGCAGCTGGAGTGGGGGGGACGAGCAGTACTTC. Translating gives CASSWSGGDEQYF.

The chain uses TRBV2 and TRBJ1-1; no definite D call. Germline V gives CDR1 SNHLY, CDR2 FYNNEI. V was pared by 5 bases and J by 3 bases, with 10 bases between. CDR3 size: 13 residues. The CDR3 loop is CASSKTSDTEAFF. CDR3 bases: TGTGCCAGCAGTAAGACTTCGGACACTGAAGCTTTCTTT.

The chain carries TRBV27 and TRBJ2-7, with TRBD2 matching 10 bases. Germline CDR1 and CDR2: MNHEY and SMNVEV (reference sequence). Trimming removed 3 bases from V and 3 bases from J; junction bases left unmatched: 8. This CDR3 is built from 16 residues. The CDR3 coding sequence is TGTGCCAGCAGTTTTGGTGCTAGCGGGAGAGGCTACGAGCAGTACTTC. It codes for CASSFGASGRGYEQYF.

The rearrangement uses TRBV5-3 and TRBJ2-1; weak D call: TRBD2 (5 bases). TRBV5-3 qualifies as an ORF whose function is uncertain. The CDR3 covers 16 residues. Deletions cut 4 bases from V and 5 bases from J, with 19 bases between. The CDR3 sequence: CARSSLLTRSNNEQFF. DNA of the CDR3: TGTGCCAGAAGCAGTCTCCTCACTAGATCAAACAATGAGCAGTTCTTC.

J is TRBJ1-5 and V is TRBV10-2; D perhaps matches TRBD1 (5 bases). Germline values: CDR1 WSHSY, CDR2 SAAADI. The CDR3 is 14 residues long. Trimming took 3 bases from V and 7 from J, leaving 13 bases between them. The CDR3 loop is CASSDLYGGQPQHF. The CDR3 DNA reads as TGCGCCAGCAGTGACCTCTATGGGGGGCAGCCCCAGCATTTT.

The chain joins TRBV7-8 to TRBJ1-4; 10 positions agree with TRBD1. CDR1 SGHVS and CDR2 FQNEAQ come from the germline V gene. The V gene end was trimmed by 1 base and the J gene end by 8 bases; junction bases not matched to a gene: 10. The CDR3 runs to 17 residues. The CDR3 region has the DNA TGTGCCAGCAGCTTAGGTAGGAGACAGGGGGCACTGGAAAAACTGTTTTTT. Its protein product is CASSLGRRQGALEKLFF.